This T cell receptor (beta chain) was observed in a study of identifying expanded T cells in peripheral blood. General study findings and limits: Roughly two-week clone count variance significantly increased as total template count grew.

This CDR3 comprises 15 residues. Trimming took off 5 bases at V and 5 bases at J, with 18 bases between the two ends. CDR1 and CDR2 from the germline V gene are SGHTA and FQGNSA. In the case of this clone: The antigen is undetermined.

Clones were read by immunoSEQ multiplex PCR, and TCRdb kept only the in-frame ones, dropping some. The repertoire holds roughly 78,000 clones, with 75% to 90% as singletons. The sample consisted of blood. V usage is TRBV7-2 and J usage is TRBJ2-5; the D gene is possibly TRBD2 (5 bases). The clonotype comes from a person aged 18 to 70 in good health. The CDR3 sequence: CASSRRYGVGETQYF. CDR3 nucleotide sequence: TGTGCCAGCAGCCGGCGGTACGGGGTTGGGGAGACCCAGTACTTC.